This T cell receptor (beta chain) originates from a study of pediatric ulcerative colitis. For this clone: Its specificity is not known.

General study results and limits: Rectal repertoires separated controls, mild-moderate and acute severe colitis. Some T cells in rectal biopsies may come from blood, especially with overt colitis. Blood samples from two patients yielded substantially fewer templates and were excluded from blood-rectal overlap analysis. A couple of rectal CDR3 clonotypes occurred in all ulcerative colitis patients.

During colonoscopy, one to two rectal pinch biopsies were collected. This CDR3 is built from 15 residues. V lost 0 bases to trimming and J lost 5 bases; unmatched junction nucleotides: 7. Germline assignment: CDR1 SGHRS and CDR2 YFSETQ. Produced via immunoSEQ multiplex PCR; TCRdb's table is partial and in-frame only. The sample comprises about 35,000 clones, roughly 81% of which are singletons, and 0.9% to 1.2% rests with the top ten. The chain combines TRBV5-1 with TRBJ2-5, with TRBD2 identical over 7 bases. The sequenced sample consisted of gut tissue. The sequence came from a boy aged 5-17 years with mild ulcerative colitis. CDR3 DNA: TGCGCCAGCAGCTTGGCCTGGGCGGGGGAGGAGACCCAGTACTTC. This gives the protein CASSLAWAGEETQYF.